The 17 T cell receptor beta chains given below trace back to one sample, sequenced in a study of cytomegalovirus exposure and HLA in healthy donors. PCR involved 60 Vbeta and 13 Jbeta primers. Sequencing was performed with immunoSEQ multiplex PCR; in TCRdb, only in-frame clones are kept and a portion is missing. There are about 210,000 clones in the sample; about 80% occur only once, and roughly 10% lies in the top ten. The sample comprised PBMCs. The origin of the receptors is a woman aged 45 to 65 in good health and CMV-seropositive.

There are a few counts of this clone. The chain joins TRBV10-2 to TRBJ2-2, with 8 bases matching TRBD2. Germline CDR1 WSHSY, CDR2 SAAADI. The CDR3 is 14 amino acids. Losses at the gene ends were 7 bases for V and 4 bases for J; bases not matched to a gene: 5. CDR3 bases: TGCGCCAGCACTAGGACTAGCTCCACCGGGGAGCTGTTTTTT. This encodes CASTRTSSTGELFF.

V usage is TRBV27 and J usage is TRBJ1-1, with TRBD1 matching 10 bases. The trim removed 7 bases at V and 12 bases at J, leaving 14 bases unmatched. Germline V CDR1 and CDR2: MNHEY, SMNVEV (reference sequence). The CDR3 consists of 14 residues. The CDR3 spells CASTSTGGPRSTFF. In DNA form, the CDR3 reads TGTGCCAGCACCTCGACAGGGGGCCCGCGTTCGACTTTCTTT.

This rearrangement joins TRBV2 to TRBJ2-7; D remains ambiguous. Germline V lookup: CDR1 SNHLY, CDR2 FYNNEI. CDR3 size: 12 residues. V shed 9 bases and J shed 3 bases, with 12 bases lying between them. The CDR3 region has the DNA TGTGCCAGAGCGAACGTTAGCTACGAGCAGTACTTC. Protein sequence: CARANVSYEQYF. The complete variable domain, with remaining parts taken from reference TRBV2 and TRBJ2-7, reads EPEVTQTPSHQVTQMGQEVILRCVPISNHLYFYWYRQILGQKVEFLVSFYNNEISEKSEIFDDQFSVERPDGSNFTLKIRSTKLEDSAMYFCARANVSYEQYFGPGTRLTVT.

V usage is TRBV6-1 and J usage is TRBJ2-3; 7 positions agree with TRBD2. The CDR3 covers 15 residues. After removal of 1 base from V and 1 base from J, the junction contained 2 bases not matched to a gene. Germline CDR1 is MNHNS and CDR2 is SASEGT. This chain's CDR3 is CASSEGSGGTDTQYF. CDR3 nucleotide sequence: TGTGCCAGCAGTGAAGGGAGCGGGGGCACAGATACGCAGTATTTT.

The chain couples TRBV27 to TRBJ2-7; 7 nucleotides match TRBD1. This CDR3 spans 14 amino acids. The germline CDR1 and CDR2 sequences are MNHEY and SMNVEV (reference sequence). V trimming: 2 bases; J trimming: 3 bases; junction bases outside the gene matches: 4. Written as DNA, the CDR3 is TGTGCCAGCAGTTTACGGGCAGGGGGCTACGAGCAGTACTTC. This codes for CASSLRAGGYEQYF.

The J gene is TRBJ2-7, the V gene TRBV28; a possible D gene is TRBD1 (5 bases). Trimming took 8 bases from V and 1 from J, leaving 15 bases between them. Looked up from germline, CDR1 is MDHEN and CDR2 is SYDVKM. The length of the CDR3 is 14 residues. The CDR3 nucleotides are TGTGCCAGCCAGGGTAGGGGAAAATCCTACGAGCAGTACTTC. Its protein product is CASQGRGKSYEQYF.

V usage is TRBV6-1 and J usage is TRBJ1-5, with D tentatively TRBD1 (5 bases). Germline CDR1 is MNHNS and CDR2 is SASEGT. V lost 4 bases, J lost 2 bases, and 27 bases lay in between. This CDR3 is built from 20 residues. The CDR3 DNA is TGTGCCAGCAGTGGATCCCGCGGAGCGACAGCCTTAAATCGCAATCAGCCCCAGCATTTT. Translated: CASSGSRGATALNRNQPQHF.

Concerning this clone itself: This sample also contains other DNA sequences that code for the same CDR3. This chain links TRBV5-4 with TRBJ2-1; 7 bases match TRBD1. Germline V gene data show CDR1 as SGHNT and CDR2 as YYREEE (reference sequence). The trim removed 5 bases at V and 6 bases at J, leaving 11 bases unmatched. CDR3 size: 15 residues. CDR3 in DNA: TGTGCCAGCAGATGGACAGGACGTGGGCGCAATGAGCAGTTCTTC. Protein product: CASRWTGRGRNEQFF.

With respect to this clone: One junction end disagrees with the germline gene, perhaps due to a read error. V gene TRBV5-1 combines with J gene TRBJ2-1; no firm D call. Germline CDR1 SGHRS, CDR2 YFSETQ. The length of the CDR3 is 15 residues. Here the CDR3 reads CASSAASSPYDEQFF. Written as DNA, the CDR3 is TGCGCCAGCAGCGCGGCTAGTTCACCCTACGATGAGCAGTTCTTC.

The chain employs TRBV4-1 and TRBJ2-7; 7 bases match TRBD1. The V gene end was trimmed by 0 bases and the J gene end by 2 bases; junction bases not matched to a gene: 7. CDR1 and CDR2 from the germline V gene are MGHRA and YSYEKL. The CDR3 is made up of 16 amino acids. CDR3 residues: CASSQDSGTATYEQYF. CDR3 coding DNA: TGCGCCAGCAGCCAAGATTCGGGGACAGCTACCTACGAGCAGTACTTC.

V is TRBV7-3 and J is TRBJ2-3; TRBD1 aligns across 7 bases. Germline values: CDR1 SGHTA, CDR2 FQGTGA. The length of the CDR3 is 15 residues. V was clipped by 4 bases and J by 4 bases; unmatched bases: 8. CDR3 loop: CASSSTGARADTQYF. CDR3 DNA sequence: TGTGCCAGCAGCTCAACAGGGGCCAGGGCAGATACGCAGTATTTT. The full variable domain, in which reference TRBV7-3 and TRBJ2-3 provide the parts outside the CDR3, is GAGVSQTPSNKVTEKGKYVELRCDPISGHTALYWYRQSLGQGPEFLIYFQGTGAADDSGLPNDRFFAVRPEGSVSTLKIQRTERGDSAVYLCASSSTGARADTQYFGPGTRLTVL.

The chain recombines TRBV9 with TRBJ2-1; a weak D match, TRBD1 (6 bases). This CDR3 is built from 15 residues. CDR1 SGDLS and CDR2 YYNGEE come from the germline V gene. The germline V and J ends were trimmed by 0 bases and 4 bases, with 11 bases remaining between them. The CDR3 nucleotides are TGTGCCAGCAGCGTAGGACAGGACTTTTACAATGAGCAGTTCTTC. It codes for CASSVGQDFYNEQFF.

This chain connects TRBV7-2 to TRBJ1-3, with D maybe TRBD1 (5 bases). Germline values: CDR1 SGHTA, CDR2 FQGNSA. The CDR3 is made up of 14 amino acids. V was shortened by 5 bases and J by 5 bases, with 13 bases between the two germline ends. The CDR3 nucleotides are TGTGCCAGCAGCCCGGGGGTCGGGAGAAACACCATATATTTT. Its translation: CASSPGVGRNTIYF.

This clone is a singleton in its sample. The gene calls are TRBV7-2 and TRBJ2-5; TRBD1 is a possible D gene (6 bases). The CDR3 loop spans 13 amino acids. Germline V CDR1 and CDR2: SGHTA, FQGNSA. Trimming left V 4 bases short and J 4 bases short, with 10 bases between. CDR3: CASSWTDLETQYF. The CDR3 DNA follows: TGTGCCAGCAGCTGGACAGACCTAGAGACCCAGTACTTC.

J is TRBJ1-5 and V is TRBV4-1; TRBD1 matches at 8 bases. Per germline, CDR1 MGHRA and CDR2 YSYEKL. V was clipped by 5 bases and J by 7 bases; unmatched bases: 10. The CDR3 has 15 residues. CDR3 in amino acids: CASSSYLDRAQPQHF. CDR3 nucleotides: TGCGCCAGCAGCTCCTACTTGGACAGGGCCCAGCCCCAGCATTTT.

The rearrangement uses TRBV19 and TRBJ1-1; 9 bases fit TRBD1. Germline assignment: CDR1 LNHDA and CDR2 SQIVND (reference sequence). Trimming removed 5 bases from V and 1 base from J; junction bases left unmatched: 8. There are 16 residues in the CDR3. CDR3 in DNA: TGTGCCAGTAGTCTACCTACAGGGGGCGAGAACACTGAAGCTTTCTTT. Translating it yields CASSLPTGGENTEAFF.

Here the CDR3 DNA reads TGTGCCAGTAGTCCCTGGACAGACTTGGGCTACACCTTC. The encoded protein is CASSPWTDLGYTF. The chain employs TRBV19 and TRBJ1-2, with D tentatively TRBD1 (6 bases). This CDR3 is 13 amino acids long. The V end was cut by 5 bases, the J end by 8 bases, with 15 bases between. Germline V CDR1 and CDR2: LNHDA, SQIVND (reference sequence).